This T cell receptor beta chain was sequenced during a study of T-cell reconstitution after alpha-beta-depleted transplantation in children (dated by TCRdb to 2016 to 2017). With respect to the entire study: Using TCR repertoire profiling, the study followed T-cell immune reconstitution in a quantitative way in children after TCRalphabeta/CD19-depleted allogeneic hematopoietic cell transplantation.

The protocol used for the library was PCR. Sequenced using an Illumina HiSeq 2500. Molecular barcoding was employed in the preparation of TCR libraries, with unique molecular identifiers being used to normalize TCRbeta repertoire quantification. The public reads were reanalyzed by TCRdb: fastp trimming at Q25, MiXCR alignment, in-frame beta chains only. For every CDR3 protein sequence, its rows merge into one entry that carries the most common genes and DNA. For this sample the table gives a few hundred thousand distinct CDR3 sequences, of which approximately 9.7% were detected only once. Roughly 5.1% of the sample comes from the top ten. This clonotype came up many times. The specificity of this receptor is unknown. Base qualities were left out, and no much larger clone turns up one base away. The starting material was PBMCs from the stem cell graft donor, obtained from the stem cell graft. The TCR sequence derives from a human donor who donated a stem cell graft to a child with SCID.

The bases read TGTGCCAGCAGAGACGGGGCATTCCGGAATCAGCCCCAGCATTTT. Translation gives CASRDGAFRNQPQHF. This receptor chain uses TRBV12-3 or TRBV12-4 and TRBJ1-5, with TRBD1 as a weak D call on 5 bases. At the junction V is shortened by 6 bases and J by 4 bases, with 16 bases in between. There are 15 amino acids in the CDR3, from cysteine to phenylalanine inclusive. Of the read, only the CDR3 DNA is kept; its 45 bases are in frame from base 1.